The rows below give T cell receptor beta chains drawn from one sample of a study of blood T cell repertoires in COVID-19. Here immunoSEQ multiplex PCR was the method, and the copy in TCRdb shows in-frame clones only, minus some. This table has under 300,000 clones, more than 75% appearing once. Sequenced: peripheral blood. Receptors were obtained from a woman between 70 and 85 years old with active or convalescent COVID-19. The CDR3 runs from the conserved cysteine through the conserved F or W. The D gene is left open where the match is weak.

d_gene	v_gene	j_gene	CDR3aa
TRBD2	TRBV5-4	TRBJ2-2	CASSLVPTSGVTGELFF
-	TRBV24-1	TRBJ1-5	CATSVGGNQPQHF
-	TRBV19	TRBJ2-6	CASSIERSGAVLTF
-	TRBV6-5	TRBJ1-1	CASSGYTEAFF
TRBD2	TRBV3-1/TRBV3-2	TRBJ2-1	CASSQDAAGGTKTGEQFF
-	TRBV18	TRBJ2-3	CASSPRIGSGVTDTQYF
TRBD2	TRBV4-3	TRBJ2-7	CASSLGLAMNYEQYF
TRBD2	TRBV7-7	TRBJ2-1	CASSLVPPGGVYNEQFF
TRBD1	TRBV7-3	TRBJ1-2	CASSSDRLGGYTF
-	TRBV7-2	TRBJ1-6	CASSSGLQGDSPLHF
TRBD1	TRBV14	TRBJ1-1	CASTDRGSLRVSEAFF
-	TRBV19	TRBJ1-1	CASSIRPPTGFTEAFF
TRBD1	TRBV11-2	TRBJ1-4	CASSPRGVGEKLFF
-	TRBV5-6	TRBJ2-7	CASSLAGTYEQYF
TRBD1	TRBV11-2	TRBJ1-5	CASSSGTVNQPQHF
TRBD1	TRBV7-9	TRBJ1-2	CASNGQGGKLGGYTF
-	TRBV7-3	TRBJ1-6	CASTHGANSPLHF
TRBD1	TRBV5-1	TRBJ2-3	CASSPRDRVTDTQYF
-	TRBV20-1	TRBJ1-1	CSARGTEAFF
-	TRBV5-5	TRBJ1-6	CASSFRVNSPLHF
-	TRBV4-3	TRBJ1-4	CASSPRSGGKLFF
TRBD1	TRBV29-1	TRBJ1-2	CSVYGTGDYTF
-	TRBV5-8	TRBJ1-2	CASTLSGHDYGYTF
-	TRBV5-1	TRBJ2-7	CASSLAGSDGF
-	TRBV4-3	TRBJ2-7	CASSQADSSKQYF
TRBD2	TRBV7-3	TRBJ2-2	CASRPAGTSGGRGGTGELFF
-	TRBV11-2	TRBJ1-1	CASSLVWAGAHTEAFF
-	TRBV7-2	TRBJ1-3	CASSPGPGNTIYF
-	TRBV27	TRBJ2-6	CASSSIQGSLRSGANVLTF
-	TRBV6-2/TRBV6-3	TRBJ2-7	CASSPWRGEQYF
TRBD2	TRBV4-2	TRBJ2-3	CASSQEGTSKDTQYF
TRBD2	TRBV24-1	TRBJ2-5	CATSDSRLAGTQETQYF
-	TRBV7-2	TRBJ2-5	CASSFFQETQYF
TRBD1	TRBV7-2	TRBJ2-5	CASSLDRVEETQYF
-	TRBV11-2	TRBJ1-1	CASRTGNTEAFF
-	TRBV5-1	TRBJ2-5	CASSLNSGERGTQYF
-	TRBV14	TRBJ1-3	CASSQELARVDTIYF
TRBD1	TRBV5-6	TRBJ1-2	CASSWGTGMDYGYTF
-	TRBV18	TRBJ1-1	CASSPGRGGNTEAFF
TRBD1	TRBV19	TRBJ1-1	CASRGWTEGRTEAFF
-	TRBV18	TRBJ1-3	CASSPPGGFDSGNTIYF
TRBD1	TRBV5-6	TRBJ2-3	CASSFLRTGLTDTQYF
TRBD2	TRBV3-1/TRBV3-2	TRBJ2-5	CASSHLGLAGETQYF
TRBD1	TRBV5-4	TRBJ1-1	CASSERTGLTKMNTEAFF
-	TRBV6-5	TRBJ1-4	CASSYSGGRSEKLFF
TRBD1	TRBV5-4	TRBJ2-7	CASRYRGYEQYF